Shown below are 31 T cell receptor beta chains from a single sample sequenced in a study of OX40 agonist ivuxolimab in advanced cancers. The method was immunoSEQ multiplex PCR; TCRdb's version includes in-frame clones alone and lacks a portion of them. Of 20,000 to 25,000 clones in the sample, 65% to 85% were seen once. Source: CD4+ or CD8+ T cells sorted from blood, taken in a trial of the OX40 agonist ivuxolimab. These receptors all stem from an adult with an advanced solid tumor such as melanoma, head and neck, liver or kidney cancer.

This clone was seen a few times. The chain joins TRBV9 to TRBJ2-7, with D perhaps TRBD1 (6 bases). Germline V CDR1 and CDR2: SGDLS, YYNGEE. V lost 4 bases, J lost 4 bases, and 15 bases lay in between. CDR3 size: 14 residues. CDR3 DNA sequence: TGTGCCAGCAGCTCACAGGGCAGACCTTACGAGCAGTACTTC. The encoded protein is CASSSQGRPYEQYF.

This clone came up a few times. The chain employs TRBV5-1 and TRBJ2-3; D is perhaps TRBD1 (6 bases). Germline V gene lookup returns CDR1 SGHRS and CDR2 YFSETQ. The CDR3 totals 14 residues. V lost 2 bases and J lost 3, with 10 bases in between. CDR3 loop: CASSFGTPTDTQYF. The CDR3 DNA follows: TGCGCCAGCAGCTTTGGGACACCTACAGATACGCAGTATTTT.

This clone was observed once. The CDR3 region has the DNA TGTGCCAGCAGCTTTCGTGTGGCTGGGGCCAACGTCCTGACTTTC. It codes for CASSFRVAGANVLTF. This rearrangement joins TRBV5-6 to TRBJ2-6; D remains unclear. The CDR3 extends over 15 amino acids. Trimming took off 2 bases at V and 2 bases at J, with 8 bases between the two ends. CDR1 SGHDT and CDR2 YYEEEE come from the germline V gene.

The CDR3 is CASSPGFGLSTDTQYF. The CDR3 nucleotides are TGCGCCAGCAGCCCGGGATTCGGTCTGAGCACAGATACGCAGTATTTT. The rearrangement uses TRBV5-1 and TRBJ2-3; TRBD2 might be the D (5 bases). The CDR3 consists of 16 residues. Germline loops: CDR1 SGHRS, CDR2 YFSETQ. V was cut by 4 bases and J by 0 bases, with 15 bases left in between.

The chain employs TRBV7-9 and TRBJ1-5; 7 bases fit TRBD1. Germline V gene lookup returns CDR1 SEHNR and CDR2 FQNEAQ (reference sequence). V dropped 8 bases and J dropped 5; count of bases not matched to a gene: 6. This CDR3 comprises 13 residues. This CDR3 reads CASGDSTYQPQHF. CDR3 DNA sequence: TGTGCCAGCGGGGACAGTACCTATCAGCCCCAGCATTTT.

CDR3 in DNA: TGTGCCAGCAGCCCAGGACTAGCTCCTCAGGGGGAGCAGTACTTC. Translated, it gives CASSPGLAPQGEQYF. This rearrangement joins TRBV5-4 to TRBJ2-7, with TRBD2 matching over 8 bases. Trimming cost V 4 bases and J 7 bases; bases outside gene matches: 13. This CDR3 is 15 amino acids long. CDR1 and CDR2 from the germline V gene are SGHNT and YYREEE (reference sequence).

The J gene is TRBJ1-1, the V gene TRBV15; perhaps TRBD1 as D (5 bases). The CDR3 spans 19 residues. Per germline, CDR1 LNHNV and CDR2 YYDKDF (reference sequence). V shed 3 bases and J shed 11 bases, with 34 bases lying between them. In DNA form, the CDR3 reads TGTGCCACCAGCAGCGACTTAGAGGCCCTGCTGAGACAGTCGAATGTGGCTTTCTTT. It yields the protein CATSSDLEALLRQSNVAFF.

This chain connects TRBV5-1 to TRBJ1-1; 12 bases align to TRBD1. The V gene's germline CDR1 is SGHRS and CDR2 YFSETQ. The CDR3 runs 21 residues. With 4 bases clipped from V and 4 bases from J, the junction kept 23 bases outside the gene matches. This CDR3 is CASSPGGDRGRAIGERTEAFF. The CDR3 DNA sequence: TGCGCCAGCAGCCCCGGGGGGGACAGGGGGCGAGCCATCGGGGAACGCACTGAAGCTTTCTTT.

This clone was recorded once. The gene calls are TRBV6-5 and TRBJ1-1, with D uncertain. The CDR3 extends over 14 amino acids. The V and J ends lost 10 bases and 4 bases respectively, with 19 bases between them. The germline CDR1 and CDR2 sequences are MNHEY and SVGAGI. This CDR3 reads CATYRPGSGTEAFF. As DNA, the CDR3 is TGTGCCACCTACCGACCGGGGTCGGGCACTGAAGCTTTCTTT.

About this clone itself: The identical CDR3 is also encoded by other nucleotide sequences in the sample. V usage is TRBV7-2 and J usage is TRBJ2-1, with D possibly called TRBD1 or TRBD2 (5 bases each). This CDR3 has 14 amino acids. CDR1 SGHTA and CDR2 FQGNSA come from the germline V gene. Trimming left V 0 bases short and J 7 bases short, with 10 bases between. CDR3 sequence reads: CASSLAAGANEQFF. DNA for the CDR3: TGTGCCAGCAGCTTAGCGGCCGGGGCGAATGAGCAGTTCTTC.

This clone was counted a single time. The chain recombines TRBV7-3 with TRBJ1-2; no clear D gene. The CDR3 covers 13 residues. The germline V gene encodes CDR1 SGHTA and CDR2 FQGTGA. Trimming removed 1 base at V and 8 bases at J, with 11 bases between. Written as DNA, the CDR3 is TGTGCCAGCAGCTTAAGCCTGCGGGAGGGCTACACCTTC. Translated: CASSLSLREGYTF.

The chain is built from TRBV18 and TRBJ1-2; perhaps TRBD1 as D (6 bases). V shed 3 bases and J shed 0 bases, with 14 bases lying between them. Germline loops: CDR1 KGHSH, CDR2 LQKENI. The CDR3 is 16 amino acids. This chain's CDR3 is CASSPMTGRTNYGYTF. The DNA of the CDR3 is TGTGCCAGCTCACCTATGACAGGACGAACTAACTATGGCTACACCTTC.

The rearrangement joins TRBV4-3 to TRBJ1-2; D not certain. Germline CDR1 is LGHNA and CDR2 is YSLEER. The CDR3 runs to 14 residues. V was pared by 0 bases and J by 4 bases, with 9 bases between. CDR3 DNA: TGCGCCAGCAGCCAAGAGGGAGGATTCTATGGCTACACCTTC. Translated: CASSQEGGFYGYTF.

This clone was detected only once. The chain is built from TRBV29-1 and TRBJ1-2, with no clear D. The germline CDR1 and CDR2 sequences are SQVTM and ANQGSEA. V was trimmed by 5 bases and J by 1 base, leaving 11 bases between them. The CDR3 length is 13 residues. CDR3 protein: CSVSQENNYGYTF. CDR3 in DNA: TGCAGCGTTAGCCAGGAGAATAACTATGGCTACACCTTC. The variable domain in full, completed from reference TRBV29-1 and TRBJ1-2, reads SAVISQKPSRDICQRGTSLTIQCQVDSQVTMMFWYRQQPGQSLTLIATANQGSEATYESGFVIDKFPISRPNLTFSTLTVSNMSPEDSSIYLCSVSQENNYGYTFGSGTRLTVV.

The chain combines TRBV9 with TRBJ1-2, with 7 bases matching TRBD1. This CDR3 is 15 amino acids long. The germline V gene encodes CDR1 SGDLS and CDR2 YYNGEE. V was clipped by 2 bases and J by 1 base; unmatched bases: 5. The CDR3 sequence: CASSVGGQSNYGYTF. The CDR3 bases are TGTGCCAGCAGCGTGGGGGGACAGAGTAACTATGGCTACACCTTC.

The chain couples TRBV6-1 to TRBJ2-5, with 11 bases fitting TRBD2. The CDR3 is made up of 14 amino acids. After removal of 5 bases from V and 6 bases from J, the junction contained 5 bases not matched to a gene. Looked up from germline, CDR1 is MNHNS and CDR2 is SASEGT. The DNA of the CDR3 is TGTGCCAGCAGTCTGACTAGCGGGGACAAGACCCAGTACTTC. Protein product: CASSLTSGDKTQYF.

This chain uses TRBV7-2 with TRBJ2-3, with D uncertain. V gave up 4 bases and J gave up 4 bases, with 6 bases separating them. Germline CDR1 is SGHTA and CDR2 is FQGNSA. The CDR3 spans 12 residues. CDR3 in DNA: TGTGCCAGCAGCTCGCCCCCAGATACGCAGTATTTT. Residues: CASSSPPDTQYF.

This chain connects TRBV30 to TRBJ2-7; no clear D. Trimming removed 1 base from V and 2 bases from J, with 9 bases in between. The germline gives CDR1 GTSNPN, CDR2 SVGIG (reference sequence). The CDR3 runs to 13 residues. CDR3 protein: CAWSALRTYEQYF. The CDR3 bases are TGTGCCTGGAGTGCTCTCAGGACCTACGAGCAGTACTTC. The full variable domain, with the rest looked up from reference TRBV30 and TRBJ2-7, is SQTIHQWPATLVQPVGSPLSLECTVEGTSNPNLYWYRQAAGRGLQLLFYSVGIGQISSEVPQNLSASRPQDRQFILSSKKLLLSDSGFYLCAWSALRTYEQYFGPGTRLTVT.

The chain has TRBV11-2 and TRBJ2-6; 13 nucleotides agree with TRBD2. The V and J ends lost 4 bases and 8 bases, in that order; junction bases with no gene match: 11. This CDR3 is built from 18 residues. Germline V gene lookup returns CDR1 SGHAT and CDR2 FQNNGV. In nucleotides, the CDR3 is TGTGCCAGCAGCTCGACTAGCGGGGGGCCACCCGGGACCAACGTCCTGACTTTC. As protein: CASSSTSGGPPGTNVLTF.

This chain joins TRBV7-2 and TRBJ2-7; no clear D. The V gene's germline CDR1 is SGHTA and CDR2 FQGNSA. V was cut by 5 bases and J by 4 bases, with 12 bases left in between. The CDR3 runs 13 residues. In nucleotides, the CDR3 is TGTGCCAGCAGCCCCAGGTTGAAGTACGAGCAGTACTTC. Translated, it gives CASSPRLKYEQYF.

The chain combines TRBV5-1 with TRBJ2-1, with D unresolved. Trimming removed 0 bases from V and 5 bases from J, with 15 bases in between. The CDR3 runs 16 residues. CDR1 and CDR2 (germline): SGHRS, YFSETQ. The CDR3 here is CASSLDSARANNEQFF. The CDR3 region has the DNA TGCGCCAGCAGCTTGGATTCGGCTAGGGCAAACAATGAGCAGTTCTTC.

With respect to this clone: The same CDR3 also results from other DNA sequences found in this sample. The chain combines TRBV29-1 with TRBJ2-2; 7 bases map to TRBD2. There are 13 residues in the CDR3. With 4 bases clipped from V and 9 bases from J, the junction kept 8 bases outside the gene matches. The germline CDR1 and CDR2 sequences are SQVTM and ANQGSEA. As DNA, the CDR3 is TGCAGCGTTGTGCTATCAGCGGGAAGGGAGCTGTTTTTT. Protein product: CSVVLSAGRELFF.

This chain joins TRBV9 and TRBJ2-1; D ambiguous. V lost 2 bases to trimming and J lost 1 base, with 10 bases between them. There are 15 residues in the CDR3. Germline CDR1 is SGDLS and CDR2 is YYNGEE. The CDR3 is CASSVWEWSYNEQFF. As DNA, the CDR3 is TGTGCCAGCAGCGTGTGGGAATGGTCCTACAATGAGCAGTTCTTC. The whole variable domain, filled in from reference TRBV9 and TRBJ2-1, reads DSGVTQTPKHLITATGQRVTLRCSPRSGDLSVYWYQQSLDQGLQFLIQYYNGEERAKGNILERFSAQQFPDLHSELNLSSLELGDSALYFCASSVWEWSYNEQFFGPGTRLTVL.

This chain joins TRBV6-6 and TRBJ1-6, with D maybe TRBD1 (5 bases). V shed 6 bases and J shed 7 bases, with 19 bases lying between them. Germline V gene data show CDR1 as MNHNY and CDR2 as SVGAGI (reference sequence). CDR3 length equals 16 residues. The CDR3 loop is CASRTTDSGENSPLHF. CDR3 coding DNA: TGTGCCAGCAGAACGACAGATTCTGGGGAAAATTCACCCCTCCACTTT.

The V call is TRBV2, the J call TRBJ1-6; 10 nucleotides align to TRBD1. The CDR3 spans 16 residues. V trimming: 4 bases; J trimming: 7 bases; junction bases outside the gene matches: 7. In germline, CDR1 is SNHLY, CDR2 FYNNEI. The CDR3 nucleotides are TGTGCCAGCAGTGGGGGGGACAGGGGTTCCAATTCACCCCTCCACTTT. Its translation: CASSGGDRGSNSPLHF.

The chain couples TRBV7-8 to TRBJ2-1; D gene uncertain. The CDR3 has 14 amino acids. V was trimmed by 5 bases and J by 9 bases, leaving 17 bases between them. Germline assignment: CDR1 SGHVS and CDR2 FQNEAQ. CDR3 in amino acids: CASSPPVSNAEQFF. The CDR3 DNA is TGTGCCAGCAGCCCCCCAGTCTCGAATGCTGAGCAGTTCTTC.

This clone was observed once. The chain combines TRBV7-3 with TRBJ1-2; D uncertain. The CDR3 sequence is 14 residues long. V lost 3 bases to trimming and J lost 4 bases, with 12 bases between them. From germline, CDR1 is SGHTA and CDR2 FQGTGA. In nucleotides, the CDR3 is TGTGCCAGCAGCTTTGATTCTCGTACCTATGGCTACACCTTC. This gives the protein CASSFDSRTYGYTF. Supplemented by reference TRBV7-3 and TRBJ1-2, the full variable domain reads GAGVSQTPSNKVTEKGKYVELRCDPISGHTALYWYRQSLGQGPEFLIYFQGTGAADDSGLPNDRFFAVRPEGSVSTLKIQRTERGDSAVYLCASSFDSRTYGYTFGSGTRLTVV.

CDR3 amino acids: CASRRQGGTEAFF. In DNA form, the CDR3 reads TGTGCCAGCAGGAGACAGGGAGGGACTGAAGCTTTCTTT. The gene calls are TRBV6-5 and TRBJ1-1; 7 bases match TRBD1. This CDR3 has 13 amino acids. In germline, CDR1 is MNHEY, CDR2 SVGAGI. Germline trimming cut 6 bases from V and 5 bases from J; bases unmatched to any gene: 6.

The chain links TRBV29-1 to TRBJ2-3; TRBD2 matches 14 bases. Losses at the gene ends were 7 bases for V and 5 bases for J; bases not matched to a gene: 11. CDR1 is SQVTM, CDR2 ANQGSEA, per germline. The CDR3 runs 16 residues. CDR3 sequence (DNA): TGCAGCGCCGATGGGACTAGCGGGGGACTACGAGATACGCAGTATTTT. Translated, it gives CSADGTSGGLRDTQYF.

This clone was seen just once. V gene TRBV29-1 combines with J gene TRBJ2-3; D unclear. V shed 5 bases and J shed 3 bases, with 12 bases lying between them. This CDR3 contains 13 residues. The germline V gene has CDR1 SQVTM and CDR2 ANQGSEA. CDR3 loop: CSVTLTRTDTQYF. Written as DNA, the CDR3 is TGCAGCGTTACCCTTACCCGGACAGATACGCAGTATTTT.

The chain uses TRBV21-1 and TRBJ2-2; the D call TRBD2 from the table was never checked on the DNA. TRBV21-1 constitutes a pseudogene. This CDR3 is built from 21 residues. The CDR3 loop is CASSKGQWSSGKRGYTGELFF. As DNA, the CDR3 is TGTGCCAGCAGCAAAGGACAGTGGTCTAGCGGGAAAAGGGGGTACACCGGGGAGCTGTTTTTT.